The clone carrying this TCR beta chain was counted ten times or more. There are 14 residues in the CDR3. V was clipped by 3 bases and J by 6 bases; unmatched bases: 1. The germline V gene has CDR1 MNHNS and CDR2 SASEGT. Time point noted: newly diagnosed GD, antithyroid drugs for less than 3 months. Researchers made the TCR library from RNA that was extracted from PBMCs. Arm-PCR of CDR3 regions with iRepertoire HTBI primers generated TCR beta libraries. One entry per CDR3 protein results from TCRdb running MiXCR on the multiplex PCR reads. Found here are 450,000 to 600,000 distinct CDR3 sequences, about 14% of them singletons; the top ten hold under 10%. This specimen comes from a study of regulatory T cells in long-lasting Graves disease. These same records also appear under a second study, on T cells in Graves' hyperthyroidism and ophthalmopathy.

The sequence came from a man aged 25 to 40 with Graves disease. The V gene is TRBV6-1, the J gene TRBJ2-2, with TRBD2 identical over 10 bases. Sequencing used peripheral blood mononuclear cells (PBMCs), obtained at new diagnosis, from a patient treated with antithyroid drugs. The CDR3 bases are TGTGCCAGCAGTGACCTAGCGGGAGCCGGGGAGCTGTTTTTT. This encodes CASSDLAGAGELFF.